A single sample gave rise to the 26 T cell receptor beta chains below, sequenced in a study of shared clonotypes between healthy human individuals. The data were produced by immunoSEQ multiplex PCR, yet TCRdb's version contains in-frame clones alone and is incomplete. The profile shows 1.4 million or so clones, approximately 98.5% of them singletons. The sample was naive CD4+ T cells sorted from blood. Noted subset: CD45RA+ positively selected. These receptors originate from a young man in good health.

This rearrangement joins TRBV7-9 to TRBJ1-3; 7 bases align to TRBD1. The ends lost 5 bases at V and 3 bases at J; junction bases unmatched: 16. The germline V gene encodes CDR1 SEHNR and CDR2 FQNEAQ (reference sequence). This CDR3 has 18 residues. The CDR3 DNA reads as TGTGCCAGCAGCCCCCGAGGGGGCCGAGTTCTCGTTGGAAACACCATATATTTT. Its translation: CASSPRGGRVLVGNTIYF.

This rearrangement joins TRBV5-1 to TRBJ2-5; unclear D gene. V was trimmed by 1 base and J by 5 bases, leaving 15 bases between them. CDR1 and CDR2 (germline): SGHRS, YFSETQ. The CDR3 is made up of 15 amino acids. The CDR3 DNA sequence: TGCGCCAGCAGCTTGCGCGGCCCTATCGGGGAGACCCAGTACTTC. Translation gives CASSLRGPIGETQYF.

This clone was detected once. The chain combines TRBV5-4 with TRBJ2-5; D not certain. Trimming left V 0 bases short and J 3 bases short, with 12 bases between. The CDR3 covers 15 residues. Germline CDR1 reads SGHNT; CDR2 reads YYREEE (reference sequence). The CDR3: CASSLVASLEETQYF. CDR3 DNA sequence: TGTGCCAGCAGCTTGGTGGCTAGTTTAGAAGAGACCCAGTACTTC.

The chain combines TRBV28 with TRBJ1-5; possibly TRBD1 for D (5 bases). The CDR3 is 15 residues long. CDR1 MDHEN and CDR2 SYDVKM come from the germline V gene. The V gene lost 4 bases and the J gene lost 5 bases, with 15 bases spanning the gap. CDR3 sequence reads: CASSSGAWGYQPQHF. The CDR3 coding sequence is TGTGCCAGCAGTTCTGGGGCCTGGGGGTATCAGCCCCAGCATTTT.

This rearrangement joins TRBV19 to TRBJ1-2; possibly TRBD1 for D (6 bases). CDR3 size: 12 residues. The V end was cut by 4 bases, the J end by 3 bases, with 6 bases between. Germline loops: CDR1 LNHDA, CDR2 SQIVND (reference sequence). The CDR3 is CASSRQDYGYTF. For the CDR3, the DNA is TGTGCCAGTAGTAGACAGGACTATGGCTACACCTTC. The full variable domain, with the rest looked up from reference TRBV19 and TRBJ1-2, is DGGITQSPKYLFRKEGQNVTLSCEQNLNHDAMYWYRQDPGQGLRLIYYSQIVNDFQKGDIAEGYSVSREKKESFPLTVTSAQKNPTAFYLCASSRQDYGYTFGSGTRLTVV.

The chain joins TRBV28 to TRBJ2-4; 7 bases match TRBD2. V gave up 5 bases and J gave up 9 bases; unmatched junction bases: 16. The CDR3 spans 16 residues. Germline V gene data show CDR1 as MDHEN and CDR2 as SYDVKM. CDR3 sequence (DNA): TGTGCCAGCAGTGGCGGGAGAGGTAAGGGTGAACGCATTCAGTACTTC. It is translated as CASSGGRGKGERIQYF.

The V gene is TRBV9, the J gene TRBJ2-7, with TRBD1 identical over 10 bases. The CDR3 runs 15 residues. CDR1 and CDR2 (germline): SGDLS, YYNGEE. The junction had 5 bases not matched to a gene; V was cut back by 0 bases and J by 5 bases. CDR3 nucleotides: TGTGCCAGCAGCGTAGCCCCGACAGGGGGCGACGAGCAGTACTTC. Its translation is CASSVAPTGGDEQYF. Filled out from reference TRBV9 and TRBJ2-7, the complete variable domain reads DSGVTQTPKHLITATGQRVTLRCSPRSGDLSVYWYQQSLDQGLQFLIQYYNGEERAKGNILERFSAQQFPDLHSELNLSSLELGDSALYFCASSVAPTGGDEQYFGPGTRLTVT.

J is TRBJ1-5 and V is TRBV11-3; D may be TRBD1 (6 bases). V gave up 9 bases and J gave up 5 bases, with 17 bases separating them. CDR1 is SGHNT and CDR2 is YENEEA in the germline V gene. This CDR3 has 14 amino acids. DNA for the CDR3: TGTGCCAGGTCCTGGCAGGGGATTGATCAGCCCCAGCATTTT. It encodes CARSWQGIDQPQHF.

The table lists this clone with a count of one. In DNA form, the CDR3 reads TGTGCCAGCAGTGTGCAGCCGACTTACGAGCAGTACTTC. Translation: CASSVQPTYEQYF. This chain links TRBV6-1 with TRBJ2-7; D not certain. The V end was cut by 4 bases, the J end by 4 bases, with 11 bases between. Looked up from germline, CDR1 is MNHNS and CDR2 is SASEGT. The CDR3 has 13 amino acids.

V gene TRBV30 combines with J gene TRBJ2-7, with D possibly TRBD1 on 6 matching bases. This CDR3 has 13 residues. V lost 4 bases and J lost 0, with 10 bases in between. Germline V gene lookup returns CDR1 GTSNPN and CDR2 SVGIG (reference sequence). CDR3 amino acids: CAWKRGSSYEQYF. The CDR3 DNA follows: TGTGCCTGGAAGAGGGGGAGCTCCTACGAGCAGTACTTC.

V is TRBV28 and J is TRBJ2-7; maybe TRBD1 (5 bases). V was trimmed by 1 base and J by 2 bases, leaving 15 bases between them. The CDR3 has 16 residues. CDR1 MDHEN and CDR2 SYDVKM come from the germline V gene. CDR3 sequence reads: CASSLYLQDPPYEQYF. CDR3 DNA: TGTGCCAGCAGTTTATACTTACAGGATCCCCCCTACGAGCAGTACTTC.

This rearrangement joins TRBV18 to TRBJ1-5; 9 nucleotides match TRBD1. CDR1 KGHSH and CDR2 LQKENI come from the germline V gene. CDR3 length equals 18 residues. The ends lost 0 bases at V and 7 bases at J; junction bases unmatched: 13. This CDR3 reads CASSPPYGDREGRQPQHF. The CDR3, as DNA: TGTGCCAGCTCACCACCGTACGGGGACAGGGAAGGAAGGCAGCCCCAGCATTTT.

The rearrangement uses TRBV28 and TRBJ2-7; D gene uncertain. The ends were cut back, 7 bases at V and 0 bases at J, with 16 bases in the middle. CDR1 is MDHEN and CDR2 is SYDVKM in the germline V gene. The length of the CDR3 is 15 residues. The CDR3 region is CASTPAEVSSYEQYF. In DNA, the CDR3 is TGTGCCAGCACCCCGGCCGAGGTGAGCTCCTACGAGCAGTACTTC.

The V and J genes are TRBV6-5 and TRBJ1-5; 7 nucleotides line up with TRBD1. The germline gives CDR1 MNHEY, CDR2 SVGAGI. There are 16 residues in the CDR3. After removal of 0 bases from V and 5 bases from J, the junction contained 7 bases not matched to a gene. CDR3 amino acids: CASSYSTRGVDQPQHF. CDR3 in DNA: TGTGCCAGCAGTTACTCGACCAGGGGGGTAGATCAGCCCCAGCATTTT.

This sequence joins TRBV28 and TRBJ2-7; maybe TRBD1 (5 bases). The germline V gene has CDR1 MDHEN and CDR2 SYDVKM. The CDR3 has 14 amino acids. V was trimmed by 5 bases and J by 2 bases, leaving 13 bases between them. The CDR3 region is CASSGARTAYEQYF. DNA for the CDR3: TGTGCCAGCAGTGGGGCAAGGACCGCCTACGAGCAGTACTTC. Combining the CDR3 with reference TRBV28 and TRBJ2-7 gives the whole variable domain DVKVTQSSRYLVKRTGEKVFLECVQDMDHENMFWYRQDPGLGLRLIYFSYDVKMKEKGDIPEGYSVSREKKERFSLILESASTNQTSMYLCASSGARTAYEQYFGPGTRLTVT.

This sequence joins TRBV5-1 and TRBJ1-4; unclear D gene. Germline loops: CDR1 SGHRS, CDR2 YFSETQ. The CDR3 is 14 residues long. Trimming removed 0 bases from V and 7 bases from J, with 10 bases in between. CDR3 amino acids: CASSLVMGGEKLFF. The CDR3 DNA is TGCGCCAGCAGCTTGGTTATGGGCGGTGAAAAACTGTTTTTT.

This chain links TRBV5-6 with TRBJ2-7; D is undetermined. V lost 0 bases and J 2 bases, leaving 12 bases between the germline ends. Germline-derived CDR1 and CDR2 are SGHDT and YYEEEE. The length of the CDR3 is 15 residues. CDR3 DNA sequence: TGTGCCAGCAGCTTGGTTGGCAGCTCACCCTACGAGCAGTACTTC. Translating gives CASSLVGSSPYEQYF.

This clone was observed once. Relative to the germline gene, one junction end is altered; a read error may explain this. V and J are TRBV7-2 and TRBJ2-1, with 11 positions matching TRBD1. The germline gives CDR1 SGHTA, CDR2 FQGNSA. The CDR3 loop spans 15 amino acids. CDR3 coding DNA: TGTGCCAGCAGCTTAGGGACAGGGGGCATACTATTCAAGCTCTTC. Translating gives CASSLGTGGILFKLF. Complete variable domain (other parts from reference TRBV7-2 and TRBJ2-1): GAGVSQSPSNKVTEKGKDVELRCDPISGHTALYWYRQSLGQGLEFLIYFQGNSAPDKSGLPSDRFSAERTGGSVSTLTIQRTQQEDSAVYLCASSLGTGGILFKLFGPGTRLTVL.

The CDR3 nucleotides read TGTGCCAGCAGCTTCGGGGATTGGGCTTCCGTCACAGATACGCAGTATTTT. Translated: CASSFGDWASVTDTQYF. The chain joins TRBV11-2 to TRBJ2-3, with a possible D match to TRBD2 (5 bases). In germline, CDR1 is SGHAT, CDR2 FQNNGV. V lost 3 bases, J lost 2 bases, and 18 bases lay in between. The CDR3 consists of 17 residues.

The chain has TRBV7-2 and TRBJ2-3; D call uncertain. The length of the CDR3 is 15 residues. V was cut by 4 bases and J by 0 bases, with 11 bases left in between. Germline V gene lookup returns CDR1 SGHTA and CDR2 FQGNSA. The CDR3 DNA sequence: TGTGCCAGCAGCTCCCCGGCTCCTAGCACAGATACGCAGTATTTT. It translates to CASSSPAPSTDTQYF.

The V gene is TRBV5-1, the J gene TRBJ2-5, with D maybe TRBD1 (6 bases). The CDR3 runs to 15 residues. Germline CDR1 reads SGHRS; CDR2 reads YFSETQ. V lost 0 bases, J lost 5 bases, and 14 bases lay in between. CDR3 sequence: CASSLASGELETQYF. CDR3 bases: TGCGCCAGCAGCTTGGCCTCAGGGGAATTGGAGACCCAGTACTTC.

The V call is TRBV9, the J call TRBJ2-1; 12 bases fit TRBD2. The CDR3 has 15 residues. Germline-derived CDR1 and CDR2 are SGDLS and YYNGEE. Unmatched junction bases numbered 6, after V lost 3 bases and J lost 8 bases. CDR3 residues: CASSARTSGAHEQFF. The CDR3 DNA follows: TGTGCCAGCAGCGCTCGGACTAGCGGGGCCCATGAGCAGTTCTTC. The full variable domain, in which reference TRBV9 and TRBJ2-1 provide the parts outside the CDR3, is DSGVTQTPKHLITATGQRVTLRCSPRSGDLSVYWYQQSLDQGLQFLIQYYNGEERAKGNILERFSAQQFPDLHSELNLSSLELGDSALYFCASSARTSGAHEQFFGPGTRLTVL.

This clone was detected once. The chain joins TRBV6-6 to TRBJ2-3, with 8 nucleotides matching TRBD2. This CDR3 comprises 12 residues. The V and J ends lost 10 bases and 3 bases, in that order; junction bases with no gene match: 3. Germline V gene sequence: CDR1 MNHNY, CDR2 SVGAGI (reference sequence). CDR3 sequence reads: CATSGQTDTQYF. CDR3 DNA sequence: TGTGCCACTAGCGGGCAAACAGATACGCAGTATTTT.

This chain connects TRBV28 to TRBJ1-5, with D possibly matching TRBD1 (5 bases). Looked up from germline, CDR1 is MDHEN and CDR2 is SYDVKM. CDR3 length equals 16 residues. V was pared by 8 bases and J by 9 bases, with 26 bases between. CDR3 protein: CASLPFNTGRTGPQHF. The CDR3 DNA reads TGTGCCAGCCTACCATTCAATACAGGACGAACTGGGCCCCAGCATTTT.

As to this clone: Other DNA variants within this sample encode the same CDR3. V usage is TRBV18 and J usage is TRBJ2-2; no firm D call. The CDR3 is made up of 15 amino acids. V lost 2 bases and J lost 0, with 7 bases in between. Germline values: CDR1 KGHSH, CDR2 LQKENI. CDR3 sequence reads: CASSPRQPNTGELFF. For the CDR3, the DNA is TGTGCCAGCTCACCAAGGCAGCCGAACACCGGGGAGCTGTTTTTT.

V usage is TRBV28 and J usage is TRBJ1-5; D may be TRBD1 (5 bases). Trimming removed 6 bases from V and 6 bases from J, with 12 bases in between. The germline V gene encodes CDR1 MDHEN and CDR2 SYDVKM. The CDR3 totals 13 residues. The CDR3 coding sequence is TGTGCCAGCAGCTGGGGACGGGGTCAGCCCCAGCATTTT. Residues: CASSWGRGQPQHF.